Detailed here is one TCR beta chain. The antigen remains undetermined. This specimen belongs to a study of T cell responses to AZD1222 COVID-19 vaccine. Findings of the study overall: White British donors predominated, females outnumbered males, and clonal diversity was possibly underestimated. Repertoires were obtained only post-peak T cell response.

Doses given second, at about 4 or about 12 weeks, were pooled. The CDR3 loop spans 16 amino acids. Germline lookup yields CDR1 SGHAT and CDR2 FQDESV (reference sequence). V lost 3 bases and J lost 2; bases outside the gene matches: 6. Produced via immunoSEQ multiplex PCR; TCRdb's table is partial and in-frame only. In the table there are about 56,000 clones, 80% of which are singletons. This material consisted of peripheral blood, taken 28 days after the second AZD1222 dose. This sequence was found in an adult who received the AZD1222 COVID-19 vaccine. The rearrangement uses TRBV11-1 and TRBJ2-3, with TRBD2 matching 9 bases. The CDR3 DNA reads as TGTGCCAGCAGCTTGTGGGTAGCGGGGGACACAGATACGCAGTATTTT. Its protein product is CASSLWVAGDTDTQYF.